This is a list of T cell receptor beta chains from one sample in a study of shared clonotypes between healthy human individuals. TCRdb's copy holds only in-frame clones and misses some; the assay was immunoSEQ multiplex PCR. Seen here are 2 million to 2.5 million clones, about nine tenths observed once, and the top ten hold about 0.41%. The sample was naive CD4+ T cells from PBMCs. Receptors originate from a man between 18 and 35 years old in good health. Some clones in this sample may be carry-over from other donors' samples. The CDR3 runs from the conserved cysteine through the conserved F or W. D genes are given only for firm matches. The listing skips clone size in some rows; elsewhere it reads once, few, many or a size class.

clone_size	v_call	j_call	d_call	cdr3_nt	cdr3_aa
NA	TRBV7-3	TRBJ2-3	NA	TGTGCCAGCAGCCCAAAACTAGGCGCGGGATGGGTTGGTACAGATACGCAGTATTTT	CASSPKLGAGWVGTDTQYF
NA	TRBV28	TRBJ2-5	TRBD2	TGTGCCAGCAACCAAGGGGCAGGGAGGGGGACCCAGTACTTC	CASNQGAGRGTQYF
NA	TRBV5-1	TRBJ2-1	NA	TGCGCCAGCAGCTTGGGGCTAGCTTGGAATGAGCAGTTCTTC	CASSLGLAWNEQFF
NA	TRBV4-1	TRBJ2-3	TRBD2	TGCGCCAGCAGCCAAGATTCGGGGGCTAGCGGGAGGGCAAGCACAGATACGCAGTATTTT	CASSQDSGASGRASTDTQYF
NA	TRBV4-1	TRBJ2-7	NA	TGCGCCAGCAGCCAACCCCACGCCCGGGAGCTGGGCTACGAGCAGTACTTC	CASSQPHARELGYEQYF
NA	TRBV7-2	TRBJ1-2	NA	TGTGCCAGCAGCCCACAGGGTAACTATGGCTACACCTTC	CASSPQGNYGYTF
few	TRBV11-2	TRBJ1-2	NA	TGTGCCAGCAGCTCCCTCGTTTCGCGGGAGTATGGCTACACCTTC	CASSSLVSREYGYTF
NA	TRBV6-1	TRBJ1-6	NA	TGTGCCAGCAGTGAAAGACAGTCCGAAGGTTCACCCCTCCACTTT	CASSERQSEGSPLHF
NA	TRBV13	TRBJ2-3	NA	TGTGCCAGCAGCCCGGAACATACGCAGTATTTT	CASSPEHTQYF
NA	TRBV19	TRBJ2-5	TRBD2	TGTGCCAGTAGTGACCCCCGTGGGAGGGGAGGAGAGACCCAGTACTTC	CASSDPRGRGGETQYF
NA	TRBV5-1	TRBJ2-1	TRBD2	TGCGCCAGCAGCGTGACCCAGACTAGCGGAACATACAATGAGCAGTTCTTC	CASSVTQTSGTYNEQFF
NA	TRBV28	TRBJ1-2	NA	TGCGCCAGCATCTTTAGTGAGGGGAATGGGTATGGCTACACCTTC	CASIFSEGNGYGYTF
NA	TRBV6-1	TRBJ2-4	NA	TGTGCCAGCAGTGAAGCGTGGGTCACAAGAATAGGGGCCAAAAACATTCAGTACTTC	CASSEAWVTRIGAKNIQYF
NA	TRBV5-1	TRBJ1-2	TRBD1	TGCGCCAGCAGCCTACAGGGGGCTGGCTACACCTTC	CASSLQGAGYTF
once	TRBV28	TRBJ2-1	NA	TGTGCCAGCCGTGGAGTGGGAACCATCTACGATGAGCAGTTCTTC	CASRGVGTIYDEQFF
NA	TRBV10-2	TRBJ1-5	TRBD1	TGCGCCAGCAGTGAGTGGCAGGGGGCCAGCAATCAGCCCCAGCATTTT	CASSEWQGASNQPQHF
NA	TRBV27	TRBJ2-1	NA	TGTGCCAGCAGCAGAAGTGGGGTTGCCTACAATGAGCAGTTCTTC	CASSRSGVAYNEQFF
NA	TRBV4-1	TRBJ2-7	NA	TGCGCCAGCAGCCAACAAGACAGGCGCGAGCAGTACTTC	CASSQQDRREQYF
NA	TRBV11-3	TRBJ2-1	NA	TGTGCCAGCAGCTTCTCGGGGAACGAGCAGTTCTTC	CASSFSGNEQFF
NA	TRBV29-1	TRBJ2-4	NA	TGCAGCGCCGCGGTGCGGGGCTTAGCCAAAAACATTCAGTACTTC	CSAAVRGLAKNIQYF
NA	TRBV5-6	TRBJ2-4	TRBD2	TGTGCCAGCAGCTTTAGCGGGAGGGCCTCCAAAAACATTCAGTACTTC	CASSFSGRASKNIQYF
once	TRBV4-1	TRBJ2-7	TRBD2	TGCGCCAGCAGCCAAGATATCGGGACTAGCGGGAGGTCTTCCGGCTACGAGCAGTACTTC	CASSQDIGTSGRSSGYEQYF
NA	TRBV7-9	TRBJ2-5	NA	TGTGCCAGCAGCTCGAACGGGGGCCAAGAGACCCAGTACTTC	CASSSNGGQETQYF
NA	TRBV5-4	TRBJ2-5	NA	TGTGCCAGTTCAACCGGGACTTACCAAGAGACCCAGTACTTC	CASSTGTYQETQYF
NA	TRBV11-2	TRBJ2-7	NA	TGTGCCAGCAGCCGCGGCACCGGGCGGGGCGACTTGTACGAGCAGTACTTC	CASSRGTGRGDLYEQYF
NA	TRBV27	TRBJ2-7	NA	TGTGCCAGCCGTTCCTTGCGAAAACCCTCGGGCGAGCAGTACTTC	CASRSLRKPSGEQYF
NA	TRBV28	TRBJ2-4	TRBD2	TGTGCCAGCAGTTCCCCGGCTAGCGGGAGTAACAACATTCAGTACTTC	CASSSPASGSNNIQYF
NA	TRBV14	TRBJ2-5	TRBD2	TGTGCCAGCAGCCCGCTTGGAAGCGGGAGGGCCGTGGAGACCCAGTACTTC	CASSPLGSGRAVETQYF
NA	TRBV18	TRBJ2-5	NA	TGTGCCAGCTCACCAAGGGCACAAGAGACCCAGTACTTC	CASSPRAQETQYF
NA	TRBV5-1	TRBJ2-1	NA	TGCGCCAGCAGCTTGGAACGGCCAGTCAATGAGCAGTTCTTC	CASSLERPVNEQFF
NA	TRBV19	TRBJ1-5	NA	TGTGCCAGTAGCCAAGGGGGATCCGGCGGCCAGCCCCAGCATTTT	CASSQGGSGGQPQHF
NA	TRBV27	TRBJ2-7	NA	TGTGCCAGCAGTTTATACGGACCTTACGAGCAGTACTTC	CASSLYGPYEQYF
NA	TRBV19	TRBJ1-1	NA	TGTGCCAGTATAGGCAGGGGCAGCATGAACACTGAAGCTTTCTTT	CASIGRGSMNTEAFF
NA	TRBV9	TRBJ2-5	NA	TGTGCCAGCAGCCGGGACCCTCATCAAGAGACCCAGTACTTC	CASSRDPHQETQYF
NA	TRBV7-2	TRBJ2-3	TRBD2	TGTGCCAGCAGCTTTAATTCGGGAGGTGTTGGAGATACGCAGTATTTT	CASSFNSGGVGDTQYF
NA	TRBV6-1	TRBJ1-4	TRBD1	TGTGCCAGCAGTGAAGTTGGACAGGGTCGTCGGGAAAAACTGTTTTTT	CASSEVGQGRREKLFF
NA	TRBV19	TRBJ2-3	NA	TGTGCCAGTAAGCCTAGCGTTTTATCCACAGATACGCAGTATTTT	CASKPSVLSTDTQYF
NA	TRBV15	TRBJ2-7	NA	TGTGCCACCAGCAGAGAAGGGGGGCCCTACGAGCAGTACTTC	CATSREGGPYEQYF
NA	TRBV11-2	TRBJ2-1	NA	TGTGCCAGCAGCTTAGCTAGTTCCAGGAATGAGCAGTTCTTC	CASSLASSRNEQFF
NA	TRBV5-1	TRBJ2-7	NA	TGCGCCAGCAGCCCGGTTCCAGGGAGCTCCTACGAGCAGTACTTC	CASSPVPGSSYEQYF
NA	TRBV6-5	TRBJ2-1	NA	TGTGCCAGCAGTTACTCGTCATACAATGAGCAGTTCTTC	CASSYSSYNEQFF
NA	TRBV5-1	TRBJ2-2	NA	TGCGCCAGCAGCTTGGTTGGAGTGTCTGCCAACGGGGAGCTGTTTTTT	CASSLVGVSANGELFF
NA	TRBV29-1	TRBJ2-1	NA	TGCAGCGCTACCCACGGGAGTGGCTACAATGAGCAGTTCTTC	CSATHGSGYNEQFF
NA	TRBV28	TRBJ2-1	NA	TGTGCCAGCATACCGTCCCCAATCAGACAGTTCTTC	CASIPSPIRQFF
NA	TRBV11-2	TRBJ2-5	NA	TGTGCCAGCAGCTTAGTAGGGGGGTATCAGGAGACCCAGTACTTC	CASSLVGGYQETQYF
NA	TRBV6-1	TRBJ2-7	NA	TGTGCCAGCACCCCTCGTCTGTTAGCGACCGAGCAGTACTTC	CASTPRLLATEQYF
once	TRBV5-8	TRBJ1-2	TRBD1	TGTGCCAGCAGCGGCCGGGACAGCTATGGCTACACCTTC	CASSGRDSYGYTF
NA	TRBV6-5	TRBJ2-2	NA	TGTGCCAGCAGTTTTGGCCTTTCCACCGGGGAGCTGTTTTTT	CASSFGLSTGELFF
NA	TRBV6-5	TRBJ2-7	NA	TGTGCCAGCAGTTACACGGGGGCTGGGAGGTACGAGCAGTACTTC	CASSYTGAGRYEQYF